Only one count was recorded for the clone carrying this TCR beta chain. TCRdb keeps only in-frame clones here, not all; method: immunoSEQ multiplex PCR. Among 2 million to 2.5 million clones, more than 80% were seen once, and the ten largest hold approximately 0.4%. This entry belongs to a study of shared clonotypes between healthy human individuals. Overall study: CD4 naive cells filled three plates per donor, CD4 memory three, CD8 naive two and CD8 memory one.

Per the germline V gene, CDR1 is MNHEY and CDR2 is SVGAGI. Trimming left V 0 bases short and J 4 bases short, with 10 bases between. The CDR3 is made up of 16 amino acids. The chain uses TRBV6-5 and TRBJ2-6; possible D gene TRBD1, 5 bases. The source of this sequence is a man aged 18 to 30 in good health. Some clones in this sample may be carry-over from other donors' samples. Sequencing used naive CD4+ T cells from PBMCs. Subset here: CD45RA+ positively selected. This CDR3 reads CASSYSQGSGANVLTF. The CDR3 DNA follows: TGTGCCAGCAGTTACTCTCAGGGCTCCGGGGCCAACGTCCTGACTTTC.